The subject of this entry is one T cell receptor beta chain. No antigen is known for it. The source of the sample is a study of beta chain features in type 1 diabetes. CDR1 is SQVTM and CDR2 is ANQGSEA in the germline V gene. This CDR3 has 12 amino acids. The ends were cut back, 7 bases at V and 1 base at J, with 10 bases in the middle. Study-wide findings and caveats: TCRB CDR3 length was moderately but significantly reduced in all four CD4+ subsets of Type 1 diabetes patients. It was possible that PCR favored shorter templates, equally so in patients and controls.

The entirety of the isolated RNA underwent reverse transcription, so expressed TCRB transcripts were sequenced. Clones were sequenced by immunoSEQ multiplex PCR, and TCRdb holds only the in-frame ones, with some missing. The sample holds approximately 260,000 clones, approximately 24% seen once. The chain combines TRBV29-1 with TRBJ1-1; no firm D call. The sequence came from a woman aged 25 to 39 with type 1 diabetes. The specimen sequenced was naive CD4+ T cells from blood. This chain's CDR3 is CSAQRQNTEAFF. CDR3 sequence (DNA): TGCAGCGCACAGAGACAGAACACTGAAGCTTTCTTT. The variable domain in full, completed from reference TRBV29-1 and TRBJ1-1, reads SAVISQKPSRDICQRGTSLTIQCQVDSQVTMMFWYRQQPGQSLTLIATANQGSEATYESGFVIDKFPISRPNLTFSTLTVSNMSPEDSSIYLCSAQRQNTEAFFGQGTRLTVV.